The 21 T cell receptor beta chains listed next were all sequenced from one sample in a study of blood T cell repertoires in COVID-19. Clones were sequenced by immunoSEQ multiplex PCR, and TCRdb holds only the in-frame ones, with some missing. Here the sample spans tens of thousands of clones, more than 65% being singletons. Sequenced: peripheral blood. The receptors stem from a human donor in a cohort sampled during active COVID-19.

In nucleotides, the CDR3 is TGCGCCAGCAGCTCCTCTCAGGGGATTGAGGATACGCAGTATTTT. Translating gives CASSSSQGIEDTQYF. The chain employs TRBV5-1 and TRBJ2-3, with a possible D match to TRBD1 (6 bases). The V gene's germline CDR1 is SGHRS and CDR2 YFSETQ. The CDR3 covers 15 residues. Trimming took 3 bases from V and 6 from J, leaving 17 bases between them.

At least ten counts were recorded for this clone. The CDR3 reads CASSYRGAEAFF. The CDR3 coding sequence is TGTGCCAGCAGTTACCGGGGGGCTGAAGCTTTCTTT. V is TRBV6-5 and J is TRBJ1-1; possibly TRBD1 for D (5 bases). CDR1 MNHEY and CDR2 SVGAGI come from the germline V gene. V lost 2 bases and J lost 6, with 7 bases in between. The CDR3 loop spans 12 amino acids.

The rearrangement uses TRBV6-5 and TRBJ2-7; 7 bases are shared with TRBD2. The CDR3 length is 14 residues. The ends lost 5 bases at V and 0 bases at J; junction bases unmatched: 4. In germline, CDR1 is MNHEY, CDR2 SVGAGI. CDR3 region: CASSLSSGSYEQYF. In nucleotides, the CDR3 is TGTGCCAGCAGTCTTTCTAGCGGCTCCTACGAGCAGTACTTC.

CDR3 amino acids: CASSPDSRPLFF. The CDR3 coding sequence is TGTGCCAGCAGTCCAGACTCCCGACCACTGTTTTTT. The chain combines TRBV28 with TRBJ1-4; no reliable D call. The germline V gene has CDR1 MDHEN and CDR2 SYDVKM. This CDR3 has 12 residues. V was trimmed by 5 bases and J by 13 bases, leaving 14 bases between them.

This clone was counted a single time. The chain couples TRBV10-3 to TRBJ2-1, with D maybe TRBD2 (7 bases). Germline V lookup: CDR1 ENHRY, CDR2 SYGVKD. CDR3 length: 12 amino acids. Deletions cut 10 bases from V and 7 bases from J, with 14 bases between. CDR3 DNA: TGTGCCACCCGGGGAGGGGGGAATGAGCAGTTCTTC. Translating gives CATRGGGNEQFF.

This chain joins TRBV28 and TRBJ2-5; D gene uncertain. Germline CDR1 reads MDHEN; CDR2 reads SYDVKM. The CDR3 runs 12 residues. Trimming pared 6 bases from V and 5 bases from J, leaving 10 bases between. The CDR3 bases are TGTGCCAGCAGAGCTTTCGGTGAGACCCAGTACTTC. It specifies CASRAFGETQYF.

This chain joins TRBV19 and TRBJ1-1, with D perhaps TRBD1 (5 bases). The V gene's germline CDR1 is LNHDA and CDR2 SQIVND (reference sequence). The V gene lost 6 bases and the J gene lost 0 bases, with 8 bases spanning the gap. This CDR3 contains 13 residues. CDR3 sequence reads: CASRRTMNTEAFF. CDR3 bases: TGTGCCAGTAGACGGACAATGAACACTGAAGCTTTCTTT.

This chain uses TRBV29-1 with TRBJ1-1; D uncertain. The CDR3 loop spans 13 amino acids. Germline V gene data show CDR1 as SQVTM and CDR2 as ANQGSEA. V lost 0 bases, J lost 3 bases, and 8 bases lay in between. The CDR3 loop reads CSVEDGSYTEAFF. The CDR3 DNA reads as TGCAGCGTTGAAGATGGGAGTTACACTGAAGCTTTCTTT.

This clone has only one observation. This rearrangement joins TRBV20-1 to TRBJ2-7, with a tentative D call TRBD2 (6 bases). The CDR3 is 15 residues long. V lost 3 bases, J lost 4 bases, and 19 bases lay in between. Germline values: CDR1 DFQATT, CDR2 SNEGSKA (reference sequence). The CDR3 spells CSASGIGGSFYEQYF. The CDR3 DNA is TGCAGTGCTAGTGGTATCGGGGGAAGTTTTTACGAGCAGTACTTC.

V gene TRBV5-1 combines with J gene TRBJ2-2; D is undetermined. V was clipped by 4 bases and J by 4 bases, with 8 bases between them. Germline lookup yields CDR1 SGHRS and CDR2 YFSETQ. The CDR3 covers 13 residues. The DNA of the CDR3 is TGCGCCAGCAGCAGTACAGTCACCGGGGAGCTGTTTTTT. Amino acid sequence: CASSSTVTGELFF. The full variable domain, its missing parts supplied by reference TRBV5-1 and TRBJ2-2, is KAGVTQTPRYLIKTRGQQVTLSCSPISGHRSVSWYQQTPGQGLQFLFEYFSETQRNKGNFPGRFSGRQFSNSRSEMNVSTLELGDSALYLCASSSTVTGELFFGEGSRLTVL.

V gene TRBV2 combines with J gene TRBJ2-1, with D maybe TRBD1 (8 bases). CDR1 SNHLY and CDR2 FYNNEI come from the germline V gene. The ends were cut back, 5 bases at V and 0 bases at J, with 14 bases in the middle. The CDR3 runs 16 residues. DNA for the CDR3: TGTGCCAGCAGTTACACAGGGGGGGGCTCCTACAATGAGCAGTTCTTC. Translation gives CASSYTGGGSYNEQFF.

This chain uses TRBV6-6 with TRBJ2-7, with TRBD1 matching over 7 bases. Germline V gives CDR1 MNHNY, CDR2 SVGAGI (reference sequence). This CDR3 spans 13 amino acids. After removal of 5 bases from V and 3 bases from J, the junction contained 4 bases not matched to a gene. CDR3 in DNA: TGTGCCAGCAGTCAAGGACAGGTCTACGAGCAGTACTTC. Protein sequence: CASSQGQVYEQYF.

The chain couples TRBV10-3 to TRBJ2-3; TRBD1 matches at 11 bases. V lost 3 bases, J lost 4 bases, and 9 bases stayed unmatched. The CDR3 sequence is 17 residues long. Germline CDR1 reads ENHRY; CDR2 reads SYGVKD. The CDR3 DNA follows: TGTGCCATCAGTGAAGATGCGGACAGGGGGCGGTCAGATACGCAGTATTTT. This encodes CAISEDADRGRSDTQYF.

The CDR3 region is CASSIDGVGSYGYTF. The CDR3 DNA sequence: TGTGCCAGTAGTATAGACGGGGTCGGGTCTTATGGCTACACCTTC. The V call is TRBV19, the J call TRBJ1-2, with no clear D. CDR1 and CDR2 (germline): LNHDA, SQIVND (reference sequence). The CDR3 is made up of 15 amino acids. The V and J ends lost 0 bases and 5 bases respectively, with 13 bases between them.

This sequence joins TRBV5-5 and TRBJ2-4, with D possibly being TRBD2 (6 bases). Trimming stripped 4 bases from V and 1 base from J, with 9 bases between. The CDR3 totals 14 residues. Per the germline V gene, CDR1 is SGHKS and CDR2 is YYEKEE (reference sequence). The CDR3 nucleotides read TGTGCCAGCAGCGCGGGACCTGCCAAAAACATTCAGTACTTC. This gives the protein CASSAGPAKNIQYF.

This clone was observed a handful of times. The chain combines TRBV19 with TRBJ1-5; TRBD1 matches at 9 bases. J gave up 4 bases and V 9 bases, and 7 bases lay outside the gene matches. The CDR3 is made up of 14 amino acids. Germline V CDR1 and CDR2: LNHDA, SQIVND (reference sequence). The chain's CDR3 is CASNRGLGNQPQHF. In nucleotides, the CDR3 is TGTGCCAGCAACAGGGGGCTGGGGAATCAGCCCCAGCATTTT.

The V and J genes are TRBV15 and TRBJ1-6, with 7 bases lining up with TRBD1. V lost 0 bases and J lost 7; bases outside the gene matches: 3. The germline V gene has CDR1 LNHNV and CDR2 YYDKDF (reference sequence). The CDR3 totals 15 residues. CDR3 sequence: CATSREVGGNSPLHF. In DNA, the CDR3 is TGTGCCACCAGCAGAGAGGTAGGGGGCAATTCACCCCTCCACTTT.

The chain carries TRBV12-2 and TRBJ1-4. TRBV12-2 is a pseudogene locus. The CDR3 covers 15 residues. This CDR3 reads CASPPGKRDHEKLFF. The CDR3 nucleotides read TGTGCAAGTCCCCCGGGGAAGAGGGATCATGAAAAACTGTTTTTT.

The gene calls are TRBV4-3 and TRBJ2-7; 10 bases fit TRBD1. Trimming removed 4 bases from V and 3 bases from J; junction bases left unmatched: 3. Per germline, CDR1 LGHNA and CDR2 YSLEER. This CDR3 contains 14 residues. The CDR3 sequence is CASSPGQGLYEQYF. For the CDR3, the DNA is TGCGCCAGCAGCCCGGGACAGGGGCTCTACGAGCAGTACTTC.

The chain uses TRBV4-1 and TRBJ2-7, with 8 nucleotides matching TRBD1. This CDR3 spans 16 amino acids. CDR1 is MGHRA and CDR2 is YSYEKL in the germline V gene. Losses at the gene ends were 1 base for V and 3 bases for J; bases not matched to a gene: 8. As DNA, the CDR3 is TGCGCCAGCAGCCAAGCTCCCGGACAGGGTCTCTACGAGCAGTACTTC. Translated, it gives CASSQAPGQGLYEQYF.

The genes are TRBV10-2 and TRBJ2-7, with D unresolved. This CDR3 has 12 residues. Between the trimmed V and J ends, which lost 6 bases and 2 bases, there was a span of 8 bases. The germline V gene encodes CDR1 WSHSY and CDR2 SAAADI. The CDR3 bases are TGCGCCAGCAGCCCAGGTACCTACGAGCAGTACTTC. Amino acids: CASSPGTYEQYF.